The sequence of this T cell receptor beta chain was determined in a study of T-cell memory formation after mild COVID-19. About the research overall: TCR clusters showed largely donor specificity.

One entry per CDR3 protein results from TCRdb running MiXCR on the 5' RACE reads. The sample lists around 340,000 distinct CDR3 sequences; roughly an eighth were seen once. This receptor was obtained from a man aged 18 to 35 who had mild COVID-19 (a few samples of this study predate the infection). Cell type and time point are not known. The sequenced sample was PBMCs or a T cell subset sorted from them (not recorded which).

The CDR3 reads CAGLKTVAGYLETQYF. CDR3 DNA: TGTGCCGGACTCAAGACTGTAGCGGGTTATTTAGAGACCCAGTACTTC. This chain uses TRBV3-2 with TRBJ2-5; whether TRBD2, the table's D call, matches the DNA was not checked. TRBV3-2 is noted as a pseudogene. This CDR3 is 16 amino acids long.